This T cell receptor beta chain emerged from a study of response to subunit inactivated influenza vaccine. General study findings and limits: It was suggested by the authors that few new T cells are recruited by each seasonal influenza vaccination.

Germline V lookup: CDR1 MNHEY, CDR2 SVGAGI. The CDR3 length is 14 residues. V was cut by 2 bases and J by 3 bases, with 10 bases left in between. One entry per CDR3 protein results from TCRdb running MiXCR on the RT-PCR reads. Among roughly 630,000 distinct CDR3 sequences listed, 11% to 15% were seen once. There are many counts of this clonotype. Its target is not known. The sequence derives from a man aged 50 or older who received an inactivated influenza vaccine. The sample in question was PBMCs from blood, obtained roughly 2 weeks before vaccination. This sequence joins TRBV6-5 and TRBJ1-1; D is ambiguous. The CDR3 here is CASSYGSVDTEAFF. CDR3 DNA: TGTGCCAGCAGTTACGGTAGCGTGGACACTGAAGCTTTCTTT.